This T cell receptor beta chain was retrieved from a study of graft-versus-host responses after intestinal transplantation. As for the study in general: Anti-thymocyte globulin induction, then tacrolimus and steroids for about 3 years, went to all recipients.

This clone was recorded once. What it binds is unknown. Profiled with immunoSEQ multiplex PCR; TCRdb holds only in-frame clones, not every one. The data hold fewer than 120,000 clones, with about 94% observed a single time. Study-wide findings and caveats: Early post-transplant HvG declines showed an association with peak circulating GvH clone levels.

The germline CDR1 and CDR2 sequences are SGHNT and YYREEE (reference sequence). The CDR3 spans 15 residues. V was trimmed by 2 bases and J by 3 bases, leaving 12 bases between them. The receptor's source is a human donor who received an intestinal transplant. This sequence joins TRBV5-4 and TRBJ2-1; perhaps TRBD2 as D (6 bases). The starting material was unstimulated CD8+ T cells sorted from spleen or lymph node cells, obtained before intestinal transplant. CDR3 residues: CASSFWGSGYNEQFF. DNA of the CDR3: TGTGCCAGCAGCTTTTGGGGTAGCGGCTACAATGAGCAGTTCTTC.